The present TCR beta chain was sequenced within a study of Graves' ophthalmopathy and Graves' hyperthyroidism. This clonotype has ten or more counts. The antigen is not known. The authors amplified TCR beta CDR3 regions, and they did so from RNA transcripts for repertoire sequencing. HTBI primers served in a first-round RT-PCR, which a second-round multiplex PCR followed. TCRdb processed the multiplex PCR reads anew with MiXCR; each CDR3 protein has one entry. Of roughly 700,000 distinct CDR3 sequences listed, 40% are singletons. Study-wide findings and caveats: Ophthalmopathy progression predictions by the model showed about 79% specificity and approximately 70% sensitivity.

Looked up from germline, CDR1 is SQVTM and CDR2 is ANQGSEA. The V end lost 7 bases, the J end lost 4 bases, and 19 bases lay between the germline ends. The CDR3 runs to 14 residues. The chain recombines TRBV29-1 with TRBJ1-1, with TRBD1 as a possible D gene (5 bases). What was sequenced was peripheral blood. The sequence was obtained from an adult man with Graves' ophthalmopathy. CDR3 amino acids: CSAIGDRAGTEAFF. CDR3 DNA: TGCAGCGCCATAGGCGACAGAGCAGGCACTGAAGCTTTCTTT.